Below are 23 T cell receptor beta chains sequenced from a single sample in a study of T-cell reconstitution after alpha-beta-depleted transplantation in children. Researchers prepared the TCRbeta library using unique molecular identifiers, the study reports. TCRdb called the PCR reads again in MiXCR, with one record for every CDR3 protein. The sample lists 610,000 or so distinct CDR3 sequences; 25% to 30% were seen once. Source: PBMCs, taken before TCRalphabeta/CD19-depleted stem cell transplant. Source of these receptors: a boy in the first two years of life with Wiskott-Aldrich syndrome, due to receive a stem cell transplant.

This clonotype came up a few times. This sequence joins TRBV10-3 and TRBJ2-1, with a weak D call TRBD2 (6 bases). The germline V gene has CDR1 ENHRY and CDR2 SYGVKD. Trimming left V 7 bases short and J 0 bases short, with 13 bases between. The CDR3 loop spans 15 amino acids. The CDR3 nucleotides are TGTGCCATCATGGCGGGGCAGGGCTCCTACAATGAGCAGTTCTTC. It encodes CAIMAGQGSYNEQFF.

V usage is TRBV20-1 and J usage is TRBJ1-4; 7 bases line up with TRBD1. The length of the CDR3 is 14 residues. The V and J ends lost 1 base and 3 bases, in that order; junction bases with no gene match: 2. Germline CDR1 reads DFQATT; CDR2 reads SNEGSKA (reference sequence). CDR3: CSARGQGPNEKLFF. The CDR3 nucleotides are TGCAGTGCTAGAGGACAGGGACCTAATGAAAAACTGTTTTTT.

The rearrangement links TRBV4-1 to TRBJ1-6; unclear D gene. This CDR3 is 16 amino acids long. V dropped 0 bases and J dropped 4 bases, with 10 bases sitting between them. CDR1 MGHRA and CDR2 YSYEKL come from the germline V gene. DNA of the CDR3: TGCGCCAGCAGCCAAGATAAGGACGGGTATAATTCACCCCTCCACTTT. Its protein product is CASSQDKDGYNSPLHF.

The J gene is TRBJ2-1, the V gene TRBV10-3; the D call may be TRBD1 or TRBD2 (6 bases each). The CDR3 is made up of 14 amino acids. The germline V gene encodes CDR1 ENHRY and CDR2 SYGVKD. The V and J ends lost 6 bases and 8 bases respectively, with 17 bases between them. The DNA of the CDR3 is TGTGCCATCAGCCCGGGGGCGCCTACCCATGAGCAGTTCTTC. Its protein is CAISPGAPTHEQFF.

This clonotype was recorded a few times. V is TRBV20-1 and J is TRBJ1-4; a weak D match, TRBD1 (5 bases). The V and J ends lost 3 bases and 6 bases respectively, with 14 bases between them. The CDR3 sequence is 14 residues long. Germline V lookup: CDR1 DFQATT, CDR2 SNEGSKA (reference sequence). CDR3 in amino acids: CSASWGTADEKLFF. CDR3 bases: TGCAGTGCTAGCTGGGGGACCGCAGATGAAAAACTGTTTTTT.

This clonotype was counted a few times. The rearrangement links TRBV20-1 to TRBJ1-3; D might be TRBD1 (5 bases). The germline V gene has CDR1 DFQATT and CDR2 SNEGSKA (reference sequence). V lost 1 base and J 0 bases, leaving 10 bases between the germline ends. The CDR3 totals 15 residues. The CDR3 here is CSARAGTDSGNTIYF. As DNA, the CDR3 is TGCAGTGCTAGAGCGGGGACGGACTCTGGAAACACCATATATTTT.

This clonotype was seen more than once but under ten times. The chain has TRBV5-1 and TRBJ1-5, with TRBD1 matching 8 bases. The CDR3 sequence is 13 residues long. V lost 8 bases and J lost 7; bases outside the gene matches: 8. Germline CDR1 is SGHRS and CDR2 is YFSETQ. Here the CDR3 reads CASPGTGHQPQHF. The CDR3 nucleotides are TGCGCCAGTCCCGGGACAGGCCACCAGCCCCAGCATTTT.

This clonotype has only a few counts. This chain uses TRBV7-9 with TRBJ2-1; 7 bases map to TRBD2. V lost 1 base, J lost 6 bases, and 6 bases stayed unmatched. This CDR3 region has 15 residues. Germline-derived CDR1 and CDR2 are SEHNR and FQNEAQ (reference sequence). This chain's CDR3 is CASSLVTGGPNEQFF. As DNA, the CDR3 is TGTGCCAGCAGCTTAGTAACGGGAGGACCCAATGAGCAGTTCTTC.

J is TRBJ2-1 and V is TRBV15; 16 bases are shared with TRBD2. V lost 0 bases, J lost 4 bases, and 12 bases stayed unmatched. The CDR3 runs 21 residues. Germline CDR1 LNHNV, CDR2 YYDKDF (reference sequence). CDR3 sequence (DNA): TGTGCCACCAGCAGAGAAGGTGACGGGACTAGCGGGAGGGCCCGGTACAATGAGCAGTTCTTC. Translating gives CATSREGDGTSGRARYNEQFF.

This clonotype was recorded once. The rearrangement links TRBV10-3 to TRBJ2-1; TRBD2 is a possible D gene (6 bases). V was cut by 3 bases and J by 4 bases, with 13 bases left in between. The germline V gene encodes CDR1 ENHRY and CDR2 SYGVKD. The CDR3 has 15 amino acids. CDR3: CAISDWVGRYNEQFF. The CDR3 DNA reads as TGTGCCATCAGTGACTGGGTTGGGAGGTACAATGAGCAGTTCTTC.

The CDR3 nucleotides are TGTGCCAGTAGTGATGGACAGTTCGCGGCTGGGGCCAACGTCCTGACTTTC. The encoded protein is CASSDGQFAAGANVLTF. The chain joins TRBV19 to TRBJ2-6; a possible D gene is TRBD1 (6 bases). Trimming stripped 5 bases from V and 2 bases from J, with 16 bases between. This CDR3 region has 17 residues. Germline V CDR1 and CDR2: LNHDA, SQIVND (reference sequence).

The V call is TRBV5-1, the J call TRBJ1-2; the D gene is possibly TRBD1 (5 bases). Trimming stripped 4 bases from V and 5 bases from J, with 15 bases between. This CDR3 comprises 14 residues. Germline lookup yields CDR1 SGHRS and CDR2 YFSETQ. The CDR3 here is CASSAGSQGYGYTF. CDR3 bases: TGCGCCAGCAGCGCAGGATCTCAGGGTTATGGCTACACCTTC.

This clonotype was counted between two and nine times. The chain carries TRBV14 and TRBJ2-5; D ambiguous. The CDR3 has 14 residues. The V end lost 4 bases, the J end lost 4 bases, and 13 bases lay between the germline ends. Germline values: CDR1 SGHDN, CDR2 FVKESK. CDR3 nucleotide sequence: TGTGCCAGCAGCCTCCGACTGGGCCTAGAGACCCAGTACTTC. Translated: CASSLRLGLETQYF.

The V gene is TRBV15, the J gene TRBJ2-1; no clear D. The V gene lost 0 bases and the J gene lost 5 bases, with 8 bases spanning the gap. CDR3 size: 14 residues. Germline-derived CDR1 and CDR2 are LNHNV and YYDKDF (reference sequence). CDR3 amino acids: CATSREGWHNEQFF. The CDR3 DNA sequence: TGTGCCACCAGCAGAGAGGGCTGGCACAATGAGCAGTTCTTC.

The chain links TRBV2 to TRBJ2-3; D is undetermined. The CDR3 totals 14 residues. V lost 5 bases to trimming and J lost 1 base, with 10 bases between them. The V gene's germline CDR1 is SNHLY and CDR2 FYNNEI. The CDR3 protein is CASSPEWGTDTQYF. CDR3 bases: TGTGCCAGCAGTCCAGAGTGGGGCACAGATACGCAGTATTTT.

This clonotype turned up a few times. The chain joins TRBV20-1 to TRBJ2-5; TRBD2 matches at 12 bases. CDR1 and CDR2 (germline): DFQATT, SNEGSKA (reference sequence). The CDR3 covers 15 residues. Unmatched junction bases numbered 6, after V lost 3 bases and J lost 4 bases. The CDR3 here is CSASRLAGVIETQYF. The CDR3 DNA reads TGCAGTGCTAGCCGACTAGCGGGAGTTATAGAGACCCAGTACTTC.

This clonotype was recorded once. This chain connects TRBV7-2 to TRBJ2-5; D ambiguous. The CDR3 has 13 residues. Per germline, CDR1 SGHTA and CDR2 FQGNSA. Trimming shortened V by 1 base and J by 5 bases, and 8 bases separated the two germline ends. CDR3 coding DNA: TGTGCCAGCAGCTTAGTCTATCGGGAGACCCAGTACTTC. It is translated as CASSLVYRETQYF.

This clonotype has only a few counts. J is TRBJ1-2 and V is TRBV20-1; unclear D gene. V lost 1 base to trimming and J lost 0 bases, with 9 bases between them. This CDR3 region has 14 residues. Germline lookup yields CDR1 DFQATT and CDR2 SNEGSKA (reference sequence). The CDR3 DNA follows: TGCAGTGCTAGAGGAGGTGCGACTAACTATGGCTACACCTTC. Translating it yields CSARGGATNYGYTF.

V usage is TRBV19 and J usage is TRBJ2-1, with D unclear. The CDR3 loop spans 15 amino acids. Germline V lookup: CDR1 LNHDA, CDR2 SQIVND (reference sequence). Trimming shortened V by 6 bases and J by 0 bases, and 12 bases separated the two germline ends. The CDR3 region is CASRTRPSSYNEQFF. In nucleotides, the CDR3 is TGTGCCAGTAGAACGAGGCCTAGCTCCTACAATGAGCAGTTCTTC.

The rearrangement links TRBV7-9 to TRBJ1-1; D perhaps matches TRBD1 (5 bases). CDR1 SEHNR and CDR2 FQNEAQ come from the germline V gene (reference sequence). The CDR3 length is 13 residues. Trimming removed 5 bases at V and 8 bases at J, with 15 bases between. CDR3 coding DNA: TGTGCCAGCAGCACCGGGACCACTGGGGAAGCTTTCTTT. Translation gives CASSTGTTGEAFF.

The V gene is TRBV12-3 or TRBV12-4, the J gene TRBJ2-7; D call uncertain. The CDR3 totals 14 residues. Trimming took 2 bases from V and 0 from J, leaving 8 bases between them. For the CDR3, the DNA is TGTGCCAGCAGTTTATACGGACGCTCCTACGAGCAGTACTTC. This encodes CASSLYGRSYEQYF.

This clonotype appeared a few times. The chain employs TRBV20-1 and TRBJ1-5; 9 bases fit TRBD1. Trimming at V came to 1 base and at J to 7 bases, leaving 2 bases not matched to a gene. This CDR3 has 13 amino acids. Germline V gives CDR1 DFQATT, CDR2 SNEGSKA (reference sequence). The CDR3 DNA is TGCAGTGCTAGAGGGACAGGGGTACAGCCCCAGCATTTT. Translating it yields CSARGTGVQPQHF.

This clonotype has just a few counts. The chain's CDR3 is CASSKKEQGFYGYTF. In DNA, the CDR3 is TGTGCCAGCTCAAAGAAGGAACAGGGATTCTATGGCTACACCTTC. The rearrangement links TRBV18 to TRBJ1-2, with D perhaps matching TRBD1 (6 bases). V lost 5 bases and J lost 4, with 17 bases in between. This CDR3 has 15 amino acids. CDR1 KGHSH and CDR2 LQKENI come from the germline V gene.